These 5 T cell receptor beta chains were sequenced from one sample in a study of blood T cell repertoires in COVID-19. Produced via immunoSEQ multiplex PCR; TCRdb's table is partial and in-frame only. The table has about 190,000 clones, almost 90% seen once. Sequencing used peripheral blood. These receptors originate from a man in his forties or fifties with acute or convalescent COVID-19.

The J gene is TRBJ2-2, the V gene TRBV11-2; TRBD2 matches at 8 bases. CDR1 is SGHAT and CDR2 is FQNNGV in the germline V gene. V was clipped by 7 bases and J by 4 bases; unmatched bases: 14. The length of the CDR3 is 17 residues. For the CDR3, the DNA is TGTGCCAGCACCAATAACCGGGAGGGTCTTCGCACCGGGGAGCTGTTTTTT. Protein product: CASTNNREGLRTGELFF.

CDR3 amino acids: CASSLTRDRGSQPQHF. Here the CDR3 DNA reads TGTGCCAGCAGTCTAACTCGGGACAGGGGAAGTCAGCCCCAGCATTTT. The V and J genes are TRBV6-2 or TRBV6-3 and TRBJ1-5; TRBD1 aligns across 10 bases. The V gene's germline CDR1 is MNHEY and CDR2 SVGEGT. V lost 5 bases to trimming and J lost 6 bases; unmatched junction nucleotides: 10. CDR3 length equals 16 residues.

The rearrangement joins TRBV28 to TRBJ2-4, with 7 bases fitting TRBD1. The germline gives CDR1 MDHEN, CDR2 SYDVKM. V shed 6 bases and J 10 bases; nucleotides not matched to a gene: 12. The CDR3 has 14 residues. CDR3 amino acids: CASSSGQIRGIQYF. DNA for the CDR3: TGTGCCAGCAGCAGCGGACAGATCAGGGGGATTCAGTACTTC.

The V gene is TRBV11-2, the J gene TRBJ1-4; 9 bases agree with TRBD1. V shed 5 bases and J 8 bases; nucleotides not matched to a gene: 9. Germline CDR1 is SGHAT and CDR2 is FQNNGV. The CDR3 spans 15 residues. Here the CDR3 DNA reads TGTGCCAGCAGCAGATTACAGGGGGCTGGGGAAAAACTGTTTTTT. This gives the protein CASSRLQGAGEKLFF.

V is TRBV5-6 and J is TRBJ2-5; TRBD1 matches 8 bases. Germline V gene data show CDR1 as SGHDT and CDR2 as YYEEEE. This CDR3 region has 15 residues. The junction had 7 bases not matched to a gene; V was cut back by 5 bases and J by 1 base. The CDR3 DNA follows: TGTGCCAGCAGTCGGTTGACAGGGGCCCAAGAGACCCAGTACTTC. Protein sequence: CASSRLTGAQETQYF.